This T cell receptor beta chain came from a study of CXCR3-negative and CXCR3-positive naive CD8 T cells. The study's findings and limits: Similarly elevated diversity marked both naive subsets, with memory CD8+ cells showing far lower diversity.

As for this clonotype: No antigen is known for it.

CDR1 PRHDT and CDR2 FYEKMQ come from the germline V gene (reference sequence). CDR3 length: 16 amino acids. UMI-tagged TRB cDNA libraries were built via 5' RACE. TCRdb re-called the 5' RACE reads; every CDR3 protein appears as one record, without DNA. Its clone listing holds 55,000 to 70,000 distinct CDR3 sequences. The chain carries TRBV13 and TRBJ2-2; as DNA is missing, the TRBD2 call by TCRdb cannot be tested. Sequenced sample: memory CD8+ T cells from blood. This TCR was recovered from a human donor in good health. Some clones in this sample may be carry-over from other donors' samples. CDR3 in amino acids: CASSLGVAENTGELFF.